This T cell receptor (beta chain) was retrieved from a study of shared clonotypes between healthy human individuals. Study summary: Three CD4 naive, three CD4 memory, two CD8 naive and one CD8 memory plate were used per donor.

With 0 bases removed from V and 6 bases from J, the gap between germline ends came to 15 bases. The CDR3 covers 15 residues. The germline V gene encodes CDR1 MGHRA and CDR2 YSYEKL. Naive CD8 cells lacked CD45RO, underwent positive selection for CCR7 and left out terminally differentiated effector memory CD45RA+ cells. Across several immunoSEQ plates, the genomic DNA of each subset was split evenly. The table came from immunoSEQ multiplex PCR; TCRdb's copy has only in-frame clones and leaves some out. In the table there are 550,000 to 650,000 clones, around 96% of which are singletons. Study outcomes and limitations: Compared with memory subsets, naive subsets generally had larger estimated richness. Generation probabilities were higher for clonotypes shared across all four sorted-subset donors than for unshared ones.

In the case of this clone: Its specificity is unknown.

The clonotype was recovered from a woman aged 25 to 39 in good health. This chain joins TRBV4-1 and TRBJ2-7; D perhaps matches TRBD1 (5 bases). Sequencing was carried out using naive CD8+ T cells sorted from blood. CDR3: CASSQDGSGLREQYF. The DNA for the CDR3 is TGCGCCAGCAGCCAAGATGGTTCAGGGTTGCGCGAGCAGTACTTC.